This TCR beta chain originates from a study of OX40 agonist ivuxolimab in advanced cancers. On the study more broadly: Ivuxolimab, an agonistic anti-OX40 (CD134) antibody, was given to patients. The mean age was approximately 60 years, ranging from 23 to 79, with approximately 83% of participants male.

On this clone: The target antigen is unknown.

The study's findings and limits: More expanded clones were found, on average, in CD8+ than in CD4+ T cells. The study observed clonal expansion of CD4+ and CD8+ blood T cells by week 6 at 0.1 to 3.0 mg/kg.

Profiled with immunoSEQ multiplex PCR; TCRdb holds only in-frame clones, not every one. The top ten hold 1.5% to 2% of the sample, which has 60,000 to 85,000 clones, around 85% seen once. The receptor was isolated from an adult with an advanced solid tumor such as melanoma, head and neck, liver or kidney cancer. Here the sequenced sample was CD4+ or CD8+ T cells sorted from blood, taken in a trial of the OX40 agonist ivuxolimab.

The CDR3 sequence is CATGLETDTQYF. CDR3 sequence (DNA): TGTGCCACGGGACTAGAGACAGATACGCAGTATTTT. The rearrangement links TRBV6-6 to TRBJ2-3; the match to TRBD2 covers 8 bases. This CDR3 has 12 residues. Germline V lookup: CDR1 MNHNY, CDR2 SVGAGI (reference sequence). The V gene end was trimmed by 10 bases and the J gene end by 3 bases; junction bases not matched to a gene: 3.